This TCR beta chain was observed in a study of molecular identifiers for immune sequencing clone quantification. Study conclusions and caveats: Jurkat TCR RNA spiked in from one cell (amid one million naive cells) was reportedly detectable.

The germline V gene encodes CDR1 MNHEY and CDR2 SVGAGI. This CDR3 has 14 amino acids. V shed 2 bases and J shed 6 bases, with 12 bases lying between them. The use of previously described methods and listed TCR primers produced the bulk TCR libraries. TCRdb re-derived calls from the PCR reads in MiXCR, one entry per CDR3 protein. Altogether under 600,000 distinct CDR3 sequences are present, about 22% being singletons, with the ten largest covering about 0.8%. Libraries for naive CD8 T cells, which were made from about 20,000 to 1,000,000 sorted cells, drew on 10%, 30% or 50% of the RNA. This clonotype showed up many times. Antigen: not known.

Sample: naive CD8+ T cells from blood, with Jurkat cell RNA spiked in. Specified subset: FACS-sorted CD8+CD4-CCR7+CD45RA+ naive T cells. The TCR comes from a human donor in good health. Some libraries in this study had Jurkat cell RNA spiked in. The chain has TRBV6-5 and TRBJ2-3; D unresolved. CDR3 protein: CASSYTHGPDTQYF. The CDR3 DNA reads as TGTGCCAGCAGTTACACTCACGGGCCGGATACGCAGTATTTT.